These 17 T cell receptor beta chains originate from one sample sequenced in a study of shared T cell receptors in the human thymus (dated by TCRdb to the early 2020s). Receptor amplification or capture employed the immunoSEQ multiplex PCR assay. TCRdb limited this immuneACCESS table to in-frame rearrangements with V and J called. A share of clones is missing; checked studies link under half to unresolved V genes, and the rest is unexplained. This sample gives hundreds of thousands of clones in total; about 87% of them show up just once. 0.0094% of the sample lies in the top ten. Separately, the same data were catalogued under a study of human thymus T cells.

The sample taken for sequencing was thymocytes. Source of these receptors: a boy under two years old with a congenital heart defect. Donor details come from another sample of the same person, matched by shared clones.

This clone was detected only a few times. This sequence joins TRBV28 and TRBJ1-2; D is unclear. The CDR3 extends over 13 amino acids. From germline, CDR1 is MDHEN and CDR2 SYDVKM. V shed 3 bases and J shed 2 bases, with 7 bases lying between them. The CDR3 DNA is TGTGCCAGCAGTTTTTTGCAGAACTATGGCTACACCTTC. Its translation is CASSFLQNYGYTF.

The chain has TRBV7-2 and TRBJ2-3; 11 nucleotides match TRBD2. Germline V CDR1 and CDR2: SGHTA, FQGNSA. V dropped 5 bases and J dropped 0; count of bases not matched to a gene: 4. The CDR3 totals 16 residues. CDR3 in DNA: TGTGCCAGCAGCCCGAGACTAGCGGGGAGCACAGATACGCAGTATTTT. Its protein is CASSPRLAGSTDTQYF. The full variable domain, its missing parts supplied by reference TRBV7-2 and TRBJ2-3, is GAGVSQSPSNKVTEKGKDVELRCDPISGHTALYWYRQSLGQGLEFLIYFQGNSAPDKSGLPSDRFSAERTGGSVSTLTIQRTQQEDSAVYLCASSPRLAGSTDTQYFGPGTRLTVL.

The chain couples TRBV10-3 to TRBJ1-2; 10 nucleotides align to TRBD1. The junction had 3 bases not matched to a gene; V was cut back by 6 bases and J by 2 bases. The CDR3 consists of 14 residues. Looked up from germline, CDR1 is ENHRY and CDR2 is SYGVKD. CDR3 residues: CAISGDRGNYGYTF. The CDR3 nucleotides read TGTGCCATCAGCGGGGACAGGGGAAACTATGGCTACACCTTC.

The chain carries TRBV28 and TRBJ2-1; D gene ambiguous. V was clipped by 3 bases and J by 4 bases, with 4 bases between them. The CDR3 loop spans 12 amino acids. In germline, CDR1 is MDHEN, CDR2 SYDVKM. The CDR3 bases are TGTGCCAGCAGTTTGGAGTACAATGAGCAGTTCTTC. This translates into CASSLEYNEQFF.

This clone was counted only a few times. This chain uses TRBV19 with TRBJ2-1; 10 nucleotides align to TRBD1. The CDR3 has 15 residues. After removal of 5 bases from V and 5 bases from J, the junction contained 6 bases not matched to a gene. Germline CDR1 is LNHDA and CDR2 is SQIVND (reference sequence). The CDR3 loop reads CASSPGQGSHNEQFF. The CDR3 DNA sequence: TGTGCCAGTAGTCCGGGACAGGGGTCCCACAATGAGCAGTTCTTC.

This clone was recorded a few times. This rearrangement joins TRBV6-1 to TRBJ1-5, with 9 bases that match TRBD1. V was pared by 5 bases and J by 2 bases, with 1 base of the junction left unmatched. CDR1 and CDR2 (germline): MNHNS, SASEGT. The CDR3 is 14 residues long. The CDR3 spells CASSRQGGNQPQHF. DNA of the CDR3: TGTGCCAGCAGTAGACAGGGGGGCAATCAGCCCCAGCATTTT.

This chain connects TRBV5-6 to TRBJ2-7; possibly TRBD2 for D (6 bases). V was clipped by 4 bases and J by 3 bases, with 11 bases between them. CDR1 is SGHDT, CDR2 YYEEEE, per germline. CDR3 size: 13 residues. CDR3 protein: CASSQGGLYEQYF. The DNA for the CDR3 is TGTGCCAGCAGCCAAGGAGGGCTCTACGAGCAGTACTTC.

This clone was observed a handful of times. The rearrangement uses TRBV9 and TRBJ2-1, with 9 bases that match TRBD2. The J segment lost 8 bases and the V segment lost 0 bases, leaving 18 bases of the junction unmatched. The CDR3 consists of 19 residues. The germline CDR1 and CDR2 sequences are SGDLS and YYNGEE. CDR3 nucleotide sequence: TGTGCCAGCAGCGTAGTTGGGTCACTAGTAGCGGGAGTCCGTGATGAGCAGTTCTTC. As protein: CASSVVGSLVAGVRDEQFF.

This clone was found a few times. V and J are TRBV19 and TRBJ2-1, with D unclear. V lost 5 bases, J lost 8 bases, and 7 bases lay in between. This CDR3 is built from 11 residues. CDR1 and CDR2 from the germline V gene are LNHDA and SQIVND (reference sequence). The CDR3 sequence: CASSRVHEQFF. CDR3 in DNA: TGTGCCAGTAGTCGGGTCCATGAGCAGTTCTTC.

The CDR3 DNA sequence: TGTGCCACAGGACAGGGGCCTGAAAAACTGTTTTTT. Translating gives CATGQGPEKLFF. The rearrangement joins TRBV15 to TRBJ1-4; 9 nucleotides agree with TRBD1. This CDR3 is built from 12 residues. V dropped 9 bases and J dropped 7; count of bases not matched to a gene: 3. Per the germline V gene, CDR1 is LNHNV and CDR2 is YYDKDF (reference sequence). Based on the CDR3 plus reference TRBV15 and TRBJ1-4, the full variable domain is DAMVIQNPRYQVTQFGKPVTLSCSQTLNHNVMYWYQQKSSQAPKLLFHYYDKDFNNEADTPDNFQSRRPNTSFCFLDIRSPGLGDTAMYLCATGQGPEKLFFGSGTQLSVL.

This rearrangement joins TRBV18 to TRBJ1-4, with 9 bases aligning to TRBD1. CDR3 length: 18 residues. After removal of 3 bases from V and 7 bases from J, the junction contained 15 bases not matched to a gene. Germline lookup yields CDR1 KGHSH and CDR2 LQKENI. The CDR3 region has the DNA TGTGCCAGCTCACCCCTGGGGGACAGGGTTAAGGATGGTGAAAAACTGTTTTTT. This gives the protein CASSPLGDRVKDGEKLFF.

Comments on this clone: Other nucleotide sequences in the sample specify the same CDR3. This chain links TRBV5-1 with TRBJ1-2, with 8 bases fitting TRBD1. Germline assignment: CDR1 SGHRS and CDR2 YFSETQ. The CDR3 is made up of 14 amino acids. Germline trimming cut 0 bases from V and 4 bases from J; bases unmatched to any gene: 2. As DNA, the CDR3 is TGCGCCAGCAGCTTGGCTGGGACAGGCTATGGCTACACCTTC. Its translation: CASSLAGTGYGYTF.

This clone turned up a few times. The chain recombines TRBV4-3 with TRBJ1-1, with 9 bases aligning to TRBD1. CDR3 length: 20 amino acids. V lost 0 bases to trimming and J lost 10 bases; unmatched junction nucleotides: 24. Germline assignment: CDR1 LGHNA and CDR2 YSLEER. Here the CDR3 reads CASSQDLSWGVLGQGFGAFF. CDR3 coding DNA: TGCGCCAGCAGCCAAGATCTCTCTTGGGGCGTCCTGGGACAGGGATTCGGAGCTTTCTTT.

CDR3 region: CASSYRTGSFTEAFF. The CDR3 nucleotides are TGCGCCAGCAGCTACCGAACAGGGTCGTTTACTGAAGCTTTCTTT. This sequence joins TRBV5-1 and TRBJ1-1; a weak D match, TRBD1 (6 bases). Germline V gene data show CDR1 as SGHRS and CDR2 as YFSETQ. The CDR3 has 15 amino acids. V lost 3 bases and J lost 5, with 17 bases in between. Using reference TRBV5-1 and TRBJ1-1 for the parts outside the CDR3, the full variable domain is KAGVTQTPRYLIKTRGQQVTLSCSPISGHRSVSWYQQTPGQGLQFLFEYFSETQRNKGNFPGRFSGRQFSNSRSEMNVSTLELGDSALYLCASSYRTGSFTEAFFGQGTRLTVV.

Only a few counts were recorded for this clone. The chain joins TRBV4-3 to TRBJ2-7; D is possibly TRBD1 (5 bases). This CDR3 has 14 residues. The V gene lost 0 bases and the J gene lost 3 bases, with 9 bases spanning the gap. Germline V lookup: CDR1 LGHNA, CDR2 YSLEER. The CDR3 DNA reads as TGCGCCAGCAGCCAAGATCGTCAGGGCTACGAGCAGTACTTC. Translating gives CASSQDRQGYEQYF.

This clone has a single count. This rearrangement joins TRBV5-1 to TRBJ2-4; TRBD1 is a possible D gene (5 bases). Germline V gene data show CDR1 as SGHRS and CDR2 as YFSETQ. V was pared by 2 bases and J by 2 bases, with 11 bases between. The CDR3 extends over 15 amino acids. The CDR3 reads CASSFSGPSKNIQYF. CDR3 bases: TGCGCCAGCAGCTTTTCAGGGCCCTCCAAAAACATTCAGTACTTC.

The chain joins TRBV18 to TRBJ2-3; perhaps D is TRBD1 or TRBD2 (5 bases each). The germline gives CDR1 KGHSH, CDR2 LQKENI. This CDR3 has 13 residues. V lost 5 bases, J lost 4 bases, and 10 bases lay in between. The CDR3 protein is CASSSLGADTQYF. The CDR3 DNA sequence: TGTGCCAGCTCATCACTAGGGGCAGATACGCAGTATTTT.